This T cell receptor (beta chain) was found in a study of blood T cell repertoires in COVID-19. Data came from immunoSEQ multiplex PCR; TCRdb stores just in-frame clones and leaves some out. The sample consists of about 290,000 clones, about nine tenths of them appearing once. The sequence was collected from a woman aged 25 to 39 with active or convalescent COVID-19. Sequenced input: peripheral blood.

The CDR3 reads CASSEDRWGPYGYTF. As DNA, the CDR3 is TGTGCCAGCAGTGAAGACAGGTGGGGGCCGTATGGCTACACCTTC. The chain joins TRBV2 to TRBJ1-2; D is possibly TRBD1 (6 bases). CDR1 is SNHLY and CDR2 is FYNNEI in the germline V gene. Trimming removed 1 base from V and 5 bases from J, with 14 bases in between. This CDR3 spans 15 amino acids. The full variable domain, its missing parts supplied by reference TRBV2 and TRBJ1-2, is EPEVTQTPSHQVTQMGQEVILRCVPISNHLYFYWYRQILGQKVEFLVSFYNNEISEKSEIFDDQFSVERPDGSNFTLKIRSTKLEDSAMYFCASSEDRWGPYGYTFGSGTRLTVV.